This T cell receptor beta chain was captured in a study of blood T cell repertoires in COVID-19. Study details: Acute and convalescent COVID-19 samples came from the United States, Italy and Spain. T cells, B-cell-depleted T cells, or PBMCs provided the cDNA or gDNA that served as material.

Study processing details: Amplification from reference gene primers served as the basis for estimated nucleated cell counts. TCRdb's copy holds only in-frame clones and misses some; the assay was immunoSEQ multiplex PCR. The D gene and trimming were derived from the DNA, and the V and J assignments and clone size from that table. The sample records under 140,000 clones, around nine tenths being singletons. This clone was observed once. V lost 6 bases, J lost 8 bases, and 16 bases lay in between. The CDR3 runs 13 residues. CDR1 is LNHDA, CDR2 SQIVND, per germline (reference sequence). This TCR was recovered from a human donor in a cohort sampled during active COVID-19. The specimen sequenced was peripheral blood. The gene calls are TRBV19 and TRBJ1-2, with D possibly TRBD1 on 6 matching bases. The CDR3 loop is CASSATGGPGYTF. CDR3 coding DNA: TGTGCCAGTAGCGCGACGGGGGGGCCAGGCTACACCTTC.